A selection of T cell receptor beta chains follows, all from one sample in a study of CXCR3-negative and CXCR3-positive naive CD8 T cells. TCRdb re-analyzed the 5' RACE reads; it lists each CDR3 protein once, without DNA. The table lists approximately 59,000 distinct CDR3 sequences, with 0.55% to 0.85% in the top ten. Specimen: naive CXCR3+ CD8+ T cells from blood. The receptors originated from a human donor in good health. Some clones in this sample may be carry-over from other donors' samples. Both conserved end residues are part of each CDR3.

TRBV4-1	TRBJ1-2	CASSLGRGDYGYTF
TRBV11-3	TRBJ2-1	CASSRGLAGTHNEQFF
TRBV11-2	TRBJ2-5	CASSLDLYAGETQYF
TRBV28	TRBJ2-2	CASSFGVGTNTGELFF
TRBV6-5	TRBJ2-3	CASSYSVPDAFGTDTQYF
TRBV18	TRBJ2-5	CASSPDSLGGSQYF
TRBV7-9	TRBJ1-6	CASSDTPAGNSPLHF
TRBV7-3	TRBJ2-1	CASSLTSGSSGEQFF
TRBV29-1	TRBJ2-7	CSSGRSSYEQYF
TRBV15	TRBJ2-7	CATSRDRSSSYEQYF
TRBV4-2	TRBJ2-7	CASSQGLAGSYEQYF
TRBV19	TRBJ2-1	CASSIVGGFSYNEQFF
TRBV14	TRBJ2-2	CASSSVGGELFF
TRBV2	TRBJ1-5	CASSVYSQDYNQPQHF
TRBV3-1	TRBJ2-1	CASSQDFLASNEQFF
TRBV10-3	TRBJ2-3	CAISGDFSGGATDTQYF
TRBV3-1	TRBJ1-2	CASKTTGVYGYTF
TRBV27	TRBJ2-7	CASSLIGTEQYF
TRBV7-8	TRBJ1-2	CASNLGGSNYGYTF
TRBV4-3	TRBJ2-1	CASSQAMGNEQFF
TRBV29-1	TRBJ2-7	CSVYDRGDSYEQYF
TRBV12-3/TRBV12-4	TRBJ1-1	CASTPGGWLWAFF
TRBV7-9	TRBJ2-1	CASSSLVGNEQFF
TRBV6-5	TRBJ2-1	CASSREGAYNEQFF
TRBV27	TRBJ2-1	CASSLDQGLPNNEQFF
TRBV27	TRBJ2-5	CASSRGWAQYF
TRBV28	TRBJ1-1	CASSSDRGWTEAFF
TRBV15	TRBJ2-1	CATSNYRGLGNEQFF
TRBV19	TRBJ2-5	CASSARRTSGEETQYF
TRBV29-1	TRBJ1-5	CSVGGGQPQHF
TRBV25-1	TRBJ1-2	CASGDRGSYGNTF
TRBV19	TRBJ2-1	CASSEGLAGVDEQFF
TRBV12-3/TRBV12-4	TRBJ1-5	CASKSVFPESNQPQHF
TRBV19	TRBJ2-7	CASRTGGHYEQYF
TRBV19	TRBJ2-1	CASSIGGGSYNEQFF
TRBV20-1	TRBJ2-2	CSAREGTNTGELFF
TRBV12-3/TRBV12-4	TRBJ1-1	CASSFWTLNTEAFF
TRBV6-5	TRBJ2-3	CASSFGGGETVFDTQYF